This T cell receptor beta chain emerged from a study of cytomegalovirus exposure and HLA in healthy donors. The CDR3 covers 17 residues. The V gene end was trimmed by 5 bases and the J gene end by 3 bases; junction bases not matched to a gene: 14. In germline, CDR1 is ENHRY, CDR2 SYGVKD. PCR employed 60 Vbeta and 13 Jbeta primers. The protocol was immunoSEQ multiplex PCR, while the TCRdb copy is restricted to in-frame clones and leaves out a portion. The sample carries roughly 150,000 clones, approximately 80% recorded once. What was sequenced was PBMCs. The rearrangement links TRBV10-3 to TRBJ2-7; 9 bases match TRBD1. This sequence was found in a woman in her thirties or forties in good health and CMV-seronegative. The CDR3 sequence is CAISPGQGFEDGYEQYF. The CDR3, as DNA: TGTGCCATCAGTCCGGGACAGGGATTTGAGGATGGCTACGAGCAGTACTTC.